Only a few counts were recorded for the clone carrying this T cell receptor (beta chain). This CDR3 comprises 12 residues. V lost 5 bases, J lost 1 base, and 8 bases lay in between. Germline CDR1 SQVTM, CDR2 ANQGSEA. The data are from a study of blood T cells in healthy people across ages. Overall study: Template switching recovered approximately one barcoded beta molecule for every two T cells.

Alongside a J-beta primer mix, a sample-barcoded 5' primer served in a second PCR lasting 7 to 11 cycles. TCRdb independently ran MiXCR on the 5' RACE reads; one entry per CDR3 protein. The sample lists approximately 780,000 distinct CDR3 sequences, roughly 25% occurring once. The same data also contributed to another study, on T cells of mothers and their children. Per that paper: It was through the M1S primer of the second PCR that sample barcodes and 2-4 random nucleotides were added. The study found thymic selection shapes TCR recombination output similarly in related and unrelated pairs.

This TCR was sampled from a boy younger than 18 in good health. The chain combines TRBV29-1 with TRBJ1-1, with D unclear. Sequenced sample: blood. CDR3 sequence (DNA): TGCAGCGTTAACCAGCAGAACACTGAAGCTTTCTTT. Protein sequence: CSVNQQNTEAFF. The entire variable domain, with the rest obtained from reference TRBV29-1 and TRBJ1-1, is as follows: SAVISQKPSRDICQRGTSLTIQCQVDSQVTMMFWYRQQPGQSLTLIATANQGSEATYESGFVIDKFPISRPNLTFSTLTVSNMSPEDSSIYLCSVNQQNTEAFFGQGTRLTVV.